This T cell receptor (beta chain) derives from a study of blood T cells in healthy people across ages. Whole-study results and caveats: Donor CMV status, an unknown factor, possibly confounded changes in expanded clonotypes. Among T cells, TCR beta diversity per million cells dropped roughly linearly as age rose. There was a strong correlation between TCR beta diversity and naive T cell percentage.

Sample-barcoded 5' priming and a J-beta primer mix drove a second PCR of roughly 7 to 11 cycles. TCRdb re-called the 5' RACE reads with MiXCR, one entry per CDR3 protein. The data hold about 780,000 distinct CDR3 sequences, with approximately 24% observed a single time. With V trimmed by 4 bases and J by 1 base, 7 bases remained unmatched. This CDR3 region has 16 residues. CDR1 SGHNT and CDR2 YENEEA come from the germline V gene. Notes on this clonotype: Its antigen is still unknown.

Per-sample PBMC isolation yielded at least 6.5 million cells. This sample also belongs to another study, concerning T cells of mothers and their children.

This clonotype was sampled from a boy aged 5-17 years in good health. Sample: blood. The V and J genes are TRBV11-3 and TRBJ1-1; 9 bases fit TRBD1. The CDR3 loop reads CASSYPQGARNTEAFF. CDR3 nucleotide sequence: TGTGCCAGCAGCTATCCACAGGGGGCGCGGAACACTGAAGCTTTCTTT.